The clone carrying this TCR beta chain was recorded a few times. Its antigen is currently unknown. The sample belongs to a study of human T cells and chemical hapten exposure. Study-level background: Across the whole study, which lasted around 26 weeks, patients were given diphenylcyclopropenone on the scalp once a week.

TCRdb re-derived calls from the RACE reads in MiXCR, one entry per CDR3 protein. The repertoire holds about 77,000 distinct CDR3 sequences, around 13% seen once, with over 3.5% in the top ten. The junction had 11 bases not matched to a gene; V was cut back by 5 bases and J by 1 base. There are 17 residues in the CDR3. Germline assignment: CDR1 SGHVS and CDR2 FQNEAQ. Study-wide results and limits: PT1 expanded TCR counts and patch test score correlated positively.

Time point reported: pre-sensitization, week 0. Treatment of the sample: therapeutic diphenylcyclopropenone sensitization with weekly scalp DPC. Donors were 18 to 70-year-old alopecia patients suitable for DPC. The TCR originated in a woman between 50 and 59 years old with alopecia areata. Some clones in this sample may be carry-over from other donors' samples. The sequencing used whole blood, collected in connection with sensitization to the hapten diphenylcyclopropenone (DPC). This rearrangement joins TRBV7-8 to TRBJ1-1, with 9 nucleotides matching TRBD1. The CDR3 sequence is CASSPQDRGSWNTEAFF. CDR3 DNA sequence: TGTGCCAGCAGCCCCCAGGACAGGGGATCATGGAACACTGAAGCTTTCTTT.